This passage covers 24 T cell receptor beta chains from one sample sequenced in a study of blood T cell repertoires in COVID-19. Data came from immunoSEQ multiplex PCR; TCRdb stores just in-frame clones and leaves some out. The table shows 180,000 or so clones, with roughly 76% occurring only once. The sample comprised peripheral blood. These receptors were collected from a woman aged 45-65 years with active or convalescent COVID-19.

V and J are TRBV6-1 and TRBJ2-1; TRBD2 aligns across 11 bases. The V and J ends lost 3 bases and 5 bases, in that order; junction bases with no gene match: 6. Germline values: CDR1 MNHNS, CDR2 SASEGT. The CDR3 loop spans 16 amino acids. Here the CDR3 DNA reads TGTGCCAGCAGTGATATACTAGCGGGGGTAAACAATGAGCAGTTCTTC. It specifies CASSDILAGVNNEQFF.

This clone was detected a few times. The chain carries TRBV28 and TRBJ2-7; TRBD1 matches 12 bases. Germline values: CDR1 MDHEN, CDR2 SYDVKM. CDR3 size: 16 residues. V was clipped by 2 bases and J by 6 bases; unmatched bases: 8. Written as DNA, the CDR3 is TGTGCCAGCAGTTTACATCAGGGACAGGGGGCGCGCGAGCAGTACTTC. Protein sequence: CASSLHQGQGAREQYF. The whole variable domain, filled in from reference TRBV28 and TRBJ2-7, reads DVKVTQSSRYLVKRTGEKVFLECVQDMDHENMFWYRQDPGLGLRLIYFSYDVKMKEKGDIPEGYSVSREKKERFSLILESASTNQTSMYLCASSLHQGQGAREQYFGPGTRLTVT.

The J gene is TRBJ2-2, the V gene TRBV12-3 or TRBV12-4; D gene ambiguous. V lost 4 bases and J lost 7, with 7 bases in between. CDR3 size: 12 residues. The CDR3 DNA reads TGTGCCAGCAGTTCAGTTCGCGGGGAGCTGTTTTTT. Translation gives CASSSVRGELFF.

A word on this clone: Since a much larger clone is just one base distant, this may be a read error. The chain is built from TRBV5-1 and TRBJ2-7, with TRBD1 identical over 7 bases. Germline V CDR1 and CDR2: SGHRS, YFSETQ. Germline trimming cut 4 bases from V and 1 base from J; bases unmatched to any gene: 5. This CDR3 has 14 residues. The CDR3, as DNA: TGCGCCAGCAGCCCCGGGACAGATTCCTACGAGCAGTACTTC. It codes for CASSPGTDSYEQYF. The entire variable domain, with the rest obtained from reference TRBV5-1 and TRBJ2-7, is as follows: KAGVTQTPRYLIKTRGQQVTLSCSPISGHRSVSWYQQTPGQGLQFLFEYFSETQRNKGNFPGRFSGRQFSNSRSEMNVSTLELGDSALYLCASSPGTDSYEQYFGPGTRLTVT.

CDR3 DNA: TGTGCCAGCTCACCTGGCACAGGGGGCCAACTTAACTATGGCTACACCTTC. Translated: CASSPGTGGQLNYGYTF. The chain joins TRBV18 to TRBJ1-2, with 9 positions matching TRBD1. Germline trimming cut 3 bases from V and 1 base from J; bases unmatched to any gene: 9. The CDR3 runs 17 residues. Per germline, CDR1 KGHSH and CDR2 LQKENI.

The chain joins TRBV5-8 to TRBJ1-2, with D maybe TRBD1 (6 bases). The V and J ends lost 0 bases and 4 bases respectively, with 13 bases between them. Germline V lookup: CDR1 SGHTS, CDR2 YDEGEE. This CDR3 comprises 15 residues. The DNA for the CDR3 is TGTGCCAGCAGCTTGGCCACCTCAGGGGTCTATGGCTACACCTTC. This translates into CASSLATSGVYGYTF.

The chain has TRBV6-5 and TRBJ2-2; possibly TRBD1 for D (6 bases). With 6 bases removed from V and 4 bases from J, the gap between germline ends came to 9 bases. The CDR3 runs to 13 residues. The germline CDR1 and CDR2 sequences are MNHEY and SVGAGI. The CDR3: CASRRDITGELFF. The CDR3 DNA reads TGTGCCAGCAGGAGGGACATCACCGGGGAGCTGTTTTTT.

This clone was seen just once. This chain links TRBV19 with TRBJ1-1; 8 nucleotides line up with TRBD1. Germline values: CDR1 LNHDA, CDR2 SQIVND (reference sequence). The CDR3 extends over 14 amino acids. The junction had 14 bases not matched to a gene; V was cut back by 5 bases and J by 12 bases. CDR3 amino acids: CASSSRATGGETFF. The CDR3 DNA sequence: TGTGCCAGTAGTTCAAGGGCTACAGGGGGGGAGACTTTCTTT.

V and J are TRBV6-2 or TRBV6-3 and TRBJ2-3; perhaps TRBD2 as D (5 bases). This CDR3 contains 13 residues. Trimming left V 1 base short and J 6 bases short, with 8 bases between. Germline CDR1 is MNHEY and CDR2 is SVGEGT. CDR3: CASSYLRRDTQYF. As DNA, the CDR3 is TGTGCCAGCAGTTACTTACGGAGGGATACGCAGTATTTT.

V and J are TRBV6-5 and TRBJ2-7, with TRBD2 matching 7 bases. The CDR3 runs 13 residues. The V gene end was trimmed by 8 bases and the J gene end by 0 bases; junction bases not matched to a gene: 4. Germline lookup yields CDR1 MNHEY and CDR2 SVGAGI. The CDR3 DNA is TGTGCCAGCGCCCGGGACTACTCCTACGAGCAGTACTTC. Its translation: CASARDYSYEQYF.

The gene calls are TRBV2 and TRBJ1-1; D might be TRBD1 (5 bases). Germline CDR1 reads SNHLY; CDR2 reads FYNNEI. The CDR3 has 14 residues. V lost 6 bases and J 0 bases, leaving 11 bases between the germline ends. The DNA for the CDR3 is TGTGCCAGCAGAAGACAGATAATGAACACTGAAGCTTTCTTT. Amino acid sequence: CASRRQIMNTEAFF.

The CDR3 nucleotides read TGTGCCAGCAGCGCCCAGGGGGCGCAATCACCCCTCCACTTT. This sequence encodes CASSAQGAQSPLHF. The V gene is TRBV7-9, the J gene TRBJ1-6, with 8 bases identical to TRBD1. V dropped 5 bases and J dropped 10; count of bases not matched to a gene: 7. The CDR3 consists of 14 residues. The germline gives CDR1 SEHNR, CDR2 FQNEAQ (reference sequence).

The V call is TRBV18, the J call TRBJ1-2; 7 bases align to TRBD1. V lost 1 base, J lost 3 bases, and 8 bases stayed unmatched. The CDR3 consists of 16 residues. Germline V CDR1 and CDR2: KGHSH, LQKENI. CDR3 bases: TGTGCCAGCTCACCACTAGAGACAGGGCCGTACTATGGCTACACCTTC. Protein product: CASSPLETGPYYGYTF.

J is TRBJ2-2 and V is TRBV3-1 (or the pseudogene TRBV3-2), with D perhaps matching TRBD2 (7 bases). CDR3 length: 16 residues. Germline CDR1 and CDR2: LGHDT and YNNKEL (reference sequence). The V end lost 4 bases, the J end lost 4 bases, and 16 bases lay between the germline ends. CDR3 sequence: CASSPDGGRVTGELFF. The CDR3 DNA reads TGTGCCAGCAGCCCCGACGGGGGGCGCGTCACCGGGGAGCTGTTTTTT.

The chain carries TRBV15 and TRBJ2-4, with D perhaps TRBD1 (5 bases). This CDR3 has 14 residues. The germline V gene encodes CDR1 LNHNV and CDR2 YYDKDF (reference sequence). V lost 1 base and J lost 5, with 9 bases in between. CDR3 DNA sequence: TGTGCCACCAGCAGAGGGGGCCAGGAAAACATTCAGTACTTC. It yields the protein CATSRGGQENIQYF.

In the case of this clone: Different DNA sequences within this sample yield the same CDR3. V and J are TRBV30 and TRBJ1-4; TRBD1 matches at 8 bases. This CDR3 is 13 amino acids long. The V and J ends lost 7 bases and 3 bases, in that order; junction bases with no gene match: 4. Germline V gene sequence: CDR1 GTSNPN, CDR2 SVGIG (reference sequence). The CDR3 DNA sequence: TGTGCCTCCAACAGGGGGTCTAATGAAAAACTGTTTTTT. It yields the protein CASNRGSNEKLFF. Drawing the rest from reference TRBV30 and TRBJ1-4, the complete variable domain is SQTIHQWPATLVQPVGSPLSLECTVEGTSNPNLYWYRQAAGRGLQLLFYSVGIGQISSEVPQNLSASRPQDRQFILSSKKLLLSDSGFYLCASNRGSNEKLFFGSGTQLSVL.

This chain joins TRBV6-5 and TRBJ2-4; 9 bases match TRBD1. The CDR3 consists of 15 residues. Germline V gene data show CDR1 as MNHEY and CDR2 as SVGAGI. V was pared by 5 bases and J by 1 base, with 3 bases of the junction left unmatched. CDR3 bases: TGTGCCAGCAGTCAACAGGGGGCGGCCAAAAACATTCAGTACTTC. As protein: CASSQQGAAKNIQYF.

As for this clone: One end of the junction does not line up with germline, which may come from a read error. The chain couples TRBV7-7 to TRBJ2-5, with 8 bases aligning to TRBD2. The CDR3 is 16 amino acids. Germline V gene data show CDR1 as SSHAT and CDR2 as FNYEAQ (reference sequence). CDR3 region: CASSLGVAGLQETQYF. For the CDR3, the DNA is TGTGCTAGCAGCTTAGGAGTAGCGGGGCTCCAAGAGACCCAGTACTTC.

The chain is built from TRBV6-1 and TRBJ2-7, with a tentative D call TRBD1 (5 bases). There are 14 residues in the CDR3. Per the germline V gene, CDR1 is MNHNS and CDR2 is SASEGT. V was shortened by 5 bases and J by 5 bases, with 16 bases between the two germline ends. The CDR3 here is CASSPPGSLHEQYF. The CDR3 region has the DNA TGTGCCAGCAGTCCCCCAGGGTCCCTCCACGAGCAGTACTTC.

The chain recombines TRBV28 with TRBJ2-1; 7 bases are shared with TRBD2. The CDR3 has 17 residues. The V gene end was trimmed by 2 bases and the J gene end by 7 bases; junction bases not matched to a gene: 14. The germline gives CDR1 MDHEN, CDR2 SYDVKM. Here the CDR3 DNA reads TGTGCCAGCAGTTTAGTGTCTAGCGGACTCGGCTTGAATGAGCAGTTCTTC. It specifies CASSLVSSGLGLNEQFF.

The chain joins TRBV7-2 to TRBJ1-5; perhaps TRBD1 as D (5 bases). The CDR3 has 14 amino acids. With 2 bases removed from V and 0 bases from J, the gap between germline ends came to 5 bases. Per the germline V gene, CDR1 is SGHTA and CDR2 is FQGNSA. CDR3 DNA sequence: TGTGCCAGCAGCTTAAGGGGTAGCAATCAGCCCCAGCATTTT. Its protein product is CASSLRGSNQPQHF.

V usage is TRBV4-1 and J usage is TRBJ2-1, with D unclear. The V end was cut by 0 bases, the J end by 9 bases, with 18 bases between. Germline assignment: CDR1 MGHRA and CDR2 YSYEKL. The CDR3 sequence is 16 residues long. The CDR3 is CASSQESDLLQGEQFF. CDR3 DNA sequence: TGCGCCAGCAGCCAAGAATCTGACTTACTACAAGGTGAGCAGTTCTTC.

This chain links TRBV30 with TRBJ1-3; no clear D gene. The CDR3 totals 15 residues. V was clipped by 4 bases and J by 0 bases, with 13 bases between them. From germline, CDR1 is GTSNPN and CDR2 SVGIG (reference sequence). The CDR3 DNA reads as TGTGCCTGGAAGAATGGCCGCCACTCTGGAAACACCATATATTTT. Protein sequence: CAWKNGRHSGNTIYF. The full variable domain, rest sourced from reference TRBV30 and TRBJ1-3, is SQTIHQWPATLVQPVGSPLSLECTVEGTSNPNLYWYRQAAGRGLQLLFYSVGIGQISSEVPQNLSASRPQDRQFILSSKKLLLSDSGFYLCAWKNGRHSGNTIYFGEGSWLTVV.

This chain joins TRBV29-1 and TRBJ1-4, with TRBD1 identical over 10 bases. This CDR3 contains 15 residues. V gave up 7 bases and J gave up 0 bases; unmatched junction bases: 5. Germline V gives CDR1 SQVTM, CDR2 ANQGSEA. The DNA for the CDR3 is TGCAGCGCTAGACAGGGGGCGGCAACTAATGAAAAACTGTTTTTT. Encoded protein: CSARQGAATNEKLFF.